A single sample is the source of the 23 T cell receptor beta chains below, sequenced in a study of blood T cell repertoires in COVID-19 (dated by TCRdb to 2020 to 2022). Library method: the immunoSEQ multiplex PCR assay. Not all clones reach the TCRdb copy of this immuneACCESS table, which keeps in-frame sequences only. Checked studies attribute under half of the gap to unresolved V genes and leave the rest unexplained. Here the sample has more than 85,000 clones; 70% to 85% occur a single time. Approximately 9.8% of the sample is in the top ten clones. Sequencing was carried out using peripheral blood. These receptor sequences come from a man aged 55 to 70 with active or convalescent COVID-19.

In its sample, this clone was seen a few times. This chain links TRBV28 with TRBJ2-3; 9 bases fit TRBD2. CDR1 MDHEN and CDR2 SYDVKM come from the germline V gene. Trimming at V came to 5 bases and at J to 2 bases, leaving 5 bases not matched to a gene. The CDR3 contains 15 residues. The DNA for the CDR3 is TGTGCCAGCAGTGAAAGCGGGAGGAACACAGATACGCAGTATTTT. Encoded protein: CASSESGRNTDTQYF. Full variable domain (outside the CDR3, taken from reference TRBV28 and TRBJ2-3): DVKVTQSSRYLVKRTGEKVFLECVQDMDHENMFWYRQDPGLGLRLIYFSYDVKMKEKGDIPEGYSVSREKKERFSLILESASTNQTSMYLCASSESGRNTDTQYFGPGTRLTVL.

The genes are TRBV9 and TRBJ1-1; D call uncertain. V lost 4 bases and J lost 3, with 10 bases in between. CDR1 is SGDLS and CDR2 is YYNGEE in the germline V gene. This CDR3 region has 13 residues. The CDR3 DNA sequence: TGTGCCAGCAGCTCGGAGGCGGACACTGAAGCTTTCTTT. Protein product: CASSSEADTEAFF.

The chain links TRBV19 to TRBJ2-2, with 10 bases matching TRBD1. The junction had 11 bases not matched to a gene; V was cut back by 5 bases and J by 5 bases. The CDR3 runs to 17 residues. Germline V lookup: CDR1 LNHDA, CDR2 SQIVND (reference sequence). For the CDR3, the DNA is TGTGCCAGTAGTCTTAGGTGGGGACAGGGGAGAACCGGGGAGCTGTTTTTT. Amino acids: CASSLRWGQGRTGELFF.

The chain couples TRBV2 to TRBJ2-7; 7 bases are a match to TRBD2. The CDR3 length is 15 residues. Germline trimming cut 1 base from V and 4 bases from J; bases unmatched to any gene: 7. CDR1 is SNHLY and CDR2 is FYNNEI in the germline V gene. The CDR3: CASSEGAAGVYEQYV. CDR3 DNA: TGTGCCAGCAGTGAAGGCGCGGCGGGGGTTTACGAGCAGTACGTC.

This chain links TRBV21-1 with TRBJ2-7; no check of the table's D call, TRBD2, against the DNA was made. TRBV21-1 is termed a pseudogene. This CDR3 is built from 16 residues. This chain's CDR3 is CASEVRRGKFAYEQYV. The CDR3 bases are TGTGCCAGCGAAGTACGGCGGGGAAAGTTCGCCTACGAGCAGTACGTC.

The V call is TRBV10-1, the J call TRBJ1-3; D perhaps matches TRBD1 (5 bases). V was pared by 8 bases and J by 0 bases, with 11 bases between. CDR1 WNHNN and CDR2 SYGVQD come from the germline V gene (reference sequence). The CDR3 consists of 14 residues. The DNA for the CDR3 is TGCGCCAGCGCGGAGGGACTCTCTGGAAACACCATATATTTT. Its translation: CASAEGLSGNTIYF.

J is TRBJ2-1 and V is TRBV7-3; 7 bases map to TRBD1. The CDR3 is 15 residues long. Germline V CDR1 and CDR2: SGHTA, FQGTGA. V trimming: 5 bases; J trimming: 5 bases; junction bases outside the gene matches: 9. The CDR3: CASSPGRGRNNEQFF. CDR3 nucleotide sequence: TGTGCCAGCAGCCCTGGAAGGGGGCGAAACAATGAGCAGTTCTTC.

This clone was recorded only once. This chain joins TRBV7-9 and TRBJ2-1, with TRBD1 identical over 10 bases. Trimming cost V 3 bases and J 6 bases; bases outside gene matches: 2. Per the germline V gene, CDR1 is SEHNR and CDR2 is FQNEAQ (reference sequence). This CDR3 is built from 14 residues. As DNA, the CDR3 is TGTGCCAGCAGCTTGGGGACAGGGGTCAATGAGCAGTTCTTC. It codes for CASSLGTGVNEQFF.

CDR3 in amino acids: CSAVTGYEVTEAFF. In DNA form, the CDR3 reads TGCAGCGCTGTTACAGGGTATGAGGTCACTGAAGCTTTCTTT. The rearrangement links TRBV29-1 to TRBJ1-1, with D maybe TRBD1 (6 bases). The CDR3 totals 14 residues. V was cut by 7 bases and J by 4 bases, with 19 bases left in between. Germline CDR1 and CDR2: SQVTM and ANQGSEA. The variable domain in full, with the rest retrieved from reference TRBV29-1 and TRBJ1-1, is SAVISQKPSRDICQRGTSLTIQCQVDSQVTMMFWYRQQPGQSLTLIATANQGSEATYESGFVIDKFPISRPNLTFSTLTVSNMSPEDSSIYLCSAVTGYEVTEAFFGQGTRLTVV.

The genes are TRBV18 and TRBJ1-1, with D tentatively TRBD1 (6 bases). V dropped 1 base and J dropped 1 base, with 25 bases sitting between them. Germline V gene data show CDR1 as KGHSH and CDR2 as LQKENI. CDR3 size: 20 residues. As DNA, the CDR3 is TGTGCCAGCTCACCACGAATTACACGGGGGGCGCCGAACCCGAACACTGAAGCTTTCTTT. This gives the protein CASSPRITRGAPNPNTEAFF.

V and J are TRBV5-1 and TRBJ2-7; 10 bases match TRBD2. The CDR3 extends over 15 amino acids. The junction had 9 bases not matched to a gene; V was cut back by 5 bases and J by 4 bases. Germline-derived CDR1 and CDR2 are SGHRS and YFSETQ. The CDR3 DNA reads TGCGCCAGCAGTTCCCGGACTAGCGGAAATTACGAGCAGTACTTC. Translating it yields CASSSRTSGNYEQYF. The full variable domain, in which reference TRBV5-1 and TRBJ2-7 provide the parts outside the CDR3, is KAGVTQTPRYLIKTRGQQVTLSCSPISGHRSVSWYQQTPGQGLQFLFEYFSETQRNKGNFPGRFSGRQFSNSRSEMNVSTLELGDSALYLCASSSRTSGNYEQYFGPGTRLTVT.

The chain is built from TRBV5-6 and TRBJ1-2; D is possibly TRBD1 (6 bases). The germline V and J ends were trimmed by 2 bases and 1 base, with 12 bases remaining between them. The germline gives CDR1 SGHDT, CDR2 YYEEEE. The CDR3 covers 15 residues. The DNA for the CDR3 is TGTGCCAGCAGCTTACGGACAGCCTATAACTATGGCTACACCTTC. Its translation is CASSLRTAYNYGYTF.

The chain joins TRBV5-5 to TRBJ1-3; 10 bases fit TRBD1. The germline V gene has CDR1 SGHKS and CDR2 YYEKEE (reference sequence). Trimming cost V 2 bases and J 0 bases; bases outside gene matches: 8. CDR3 length: 18 amino acids. CDR3 protein: CASSLVPGQGISGNTIYF. The CDR3 nucleotides are TGTGCCAGCAGCTTAGTTCCGGGACAGGGGATCTCTGGAAACACCATATATTTT.

The chain employs TRBV30 and TRBJ1-6; TRBD1 matches at 7 bases. Germline V lookup: CDR1 GTSNPN, CDR2 SVGIG (reference sequence). This CDR3 has 15 residues. Germline trimming cut 3 bases from V and 7 bases from J; bases unmatched to any gene: 9. The CDR3: CAWSERTGTNSPLHF. The CDR3 DNA sequence: TGTGCCTGGAGCGAGCGGACAGGTACAAATTCACCCCTCCACTTT. The variable domain in full, completed from reference TRBV30 and TRBJ1-6, reads SQTIHQWPATLVQPVGSPLSLECTVEGTSNPNLYWYRQAAGRGLQLLFYSVGIGQISSEVPQNLSASRPQDRQFILSSKKLLLSDSGFYLCAWSERTGTNSPLHFGNGTRLTVT.

CDR3 amino acids: CASSPDQTGKANYGYTF. The CDR3 DNA sequence: TGTGCCAGCAGCCCCGACCAGACAGGGAAGGCTAACTATGGCTACACCTTC. This chain uses TRBV12-1 with TRBJ1-2; TRBD1, as called in the table, went unchecked against the DNA. TRBV12-1 is marked as a pseudogene. The CDR3 sequence is 17 residues long.

The rearrangement joins TRBV28 to TRBJ1-2; D perhaps matches TRBD1 (6 bases). This CDR3 is built from 13 residues. V lost 3 bases and J lost 8, with 13 bases in between. The germline CDR1 and CDR2 sequences are MDHEN and SYDVKM. In nucleotides, the CDR3 is TGTGCCAGCAGTTTGCAGGGGCCTGGGGGCTACACCTTC. Amino acid sequence: CASSLQGPGGYTF.

The V call is TRBV6-6, the J call TRBJ2-2; D is uncertain. CDR1 and CDR2 from the germline V gene are MNHNY and SVGAGI (reference sequence). Trimming pared 0 bases from V and 0 bases from J, leaving 5 bases between. CDR3 length: 15 amino acids. The CDR3 is CASSYSLPNTGELFF. The CDR3 nucleotides read TGTGCCAGCAGTTACTCCCTCCCGAACACCGGGGAGCTGTTTTTT.

This chain links TRBV7-9 with TRBJ1-3; no clear D gene. Looked up from germline, CDR1 is SEHNR and CDR2 is FQNEAQ (reference sequence). V dropped 6 bases and J dropped 4 bases, with 4 bases sitting between them. The CDR3 covers 11 residues. The CDR3 protein is CASRLGNTIYF. Written as DNA, the CDR3 is TGTGCCAGCAGACTCGGAAACACCATATATTTT.

This chain connects TRBV19 to TRBJ1-1, with 8 bases identical to TRBD1. Trimming cost V 2 bases and J 4 bases; bases outside gene matches: 0. This CDR3 has 13 residues. Germline V gene sequence: CDR1 LNHDA, CDR2 SQIVND (reference sequence). In nucleotides, the CDR3 is TGTGCCAGTAGTATAACAGGGGGCACTGAAGCTTTCTTT. This codes for CASSITGGTEAFF.

The rearrangement links TRBV7-9 to TRBJ1-2; D may be TRBD1 (6 bases). The CDR3 is made up of 12 amino acids. V lost 5 bases and J lost 8, with 12 bases in between. CDR1 is SEHNR, CDR2 FQNEAQ, per germline (reference sequence). CDR3 coding DNA: TGTGCCAGCAGCCCCAACAGGGAAGGCTACACCTTC. Translation gives CASSPNREGYTF.

This sequence joins TRBV3-1 (or the pseudogene TRBV3-2) and TRBJ2-1; TRBD2 agrees at 9 bases. Germline CDR1 is LGHDT and CDR2 is YNNKEL (reference sequence). CDR3 length: 16 residues. The J segment lost 2 bases and the V segment lost 0 bases, leaving 2 bases of the junction unmatched. This CDR3 is CASSQDRGRAYNEQFF. The CDR3 region has the DNA TGTGCCAGCAGCCAAGACCGCGGGAGGGCCTACAATGAGCAGTTCTTC.

The rearrangement uses TRBV5-6 and TRBJ2-7, with a weak D call TRBD1 (5 bases). This CDR3 region has 13 residues. Germline assignment: CDR1 SGHDT and CDR2 YYEEEE. V lost 2 bases and J 2 bases, leaving 8 bases between the germline ends. The CDR3, as DNA: TGTGCCAGCAGCTTTGGACAACCCTACGAGCAGTACTTC. It encodes CASSFGQPYEQYF.

This chain links TRBV11-2 with TRBJ2-7, with a weak D call TRBD2 (6 bases). The CDR3 covers 17 residues. Germline values: CDR1 SGHAT, CDR2 FQNNGV. The ends were cut back, 3 bases at V and 0 bases at J, with 18 bases in the middle. The CDR3 region is CASSFGVAETISYEQYV. The CDR3 coding sequence is TGTGCCAGCAGCTTTGGGGTAGCGGAGACTATCTCCTACGAGCAGTACGTC.